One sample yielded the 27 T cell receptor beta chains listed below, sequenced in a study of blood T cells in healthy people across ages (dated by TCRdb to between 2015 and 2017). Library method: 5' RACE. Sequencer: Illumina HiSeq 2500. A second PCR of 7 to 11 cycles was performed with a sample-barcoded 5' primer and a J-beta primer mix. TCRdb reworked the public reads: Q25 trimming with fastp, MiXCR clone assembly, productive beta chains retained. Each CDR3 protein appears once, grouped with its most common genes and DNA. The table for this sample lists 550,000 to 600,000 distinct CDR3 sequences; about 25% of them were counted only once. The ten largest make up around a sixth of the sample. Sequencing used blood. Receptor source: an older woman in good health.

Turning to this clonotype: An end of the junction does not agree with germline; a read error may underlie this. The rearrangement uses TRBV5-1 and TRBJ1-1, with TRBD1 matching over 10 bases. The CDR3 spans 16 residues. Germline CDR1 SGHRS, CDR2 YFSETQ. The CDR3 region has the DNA TGCGCCAGCAGCTTCCGACAGGGGGCGCCGATGGCTGAAGCTTCCTTT. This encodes CASSFRQGAPMAEASF.

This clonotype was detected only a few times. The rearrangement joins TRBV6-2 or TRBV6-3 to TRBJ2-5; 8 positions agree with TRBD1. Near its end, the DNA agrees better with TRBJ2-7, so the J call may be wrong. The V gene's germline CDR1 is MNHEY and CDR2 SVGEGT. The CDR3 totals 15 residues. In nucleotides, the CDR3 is TGTGCCAGCAGTTACTACGGGACAGGCAACTACGAGCAGTACTTC. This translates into CASSYYGTGNYEQYF.

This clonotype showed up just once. Here the CDR3 DNA reads TGTGCCACCGGACTAGCGGGAGGGCGGACAGATACGCAGTATTTT. It codes for CATGLAGGRTDTQYF. The V gene is TRBV10-3, the J gene TRBJ2-3, with 15 nucleotides matching TRBD2. Unmatched junction bases numbered 5, after V lost 10 bases and J lost 3 bases. Germline V CDR1 and CDR2: ENHRY, SYGVKD. The CDR3 contains 15 residues.

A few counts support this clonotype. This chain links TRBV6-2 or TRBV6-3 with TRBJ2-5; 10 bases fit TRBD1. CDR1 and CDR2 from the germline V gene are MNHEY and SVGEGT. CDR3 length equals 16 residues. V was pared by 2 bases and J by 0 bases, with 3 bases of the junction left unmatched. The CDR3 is CASSYAGTGDQETQYF. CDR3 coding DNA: TGTGCCAGCAGTTACGCCGGGACAGGGGACCAAGAGACCCAGTACTTC.

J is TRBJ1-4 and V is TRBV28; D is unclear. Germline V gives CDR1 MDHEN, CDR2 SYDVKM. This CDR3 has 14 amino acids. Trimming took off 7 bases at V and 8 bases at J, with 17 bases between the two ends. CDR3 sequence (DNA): TGTGCCAGCACCCACGTCATCGGCCAAGAAAAACTGTTTTTT. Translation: CASTHVIGQEKLFF.

In nucleotides, the CDR3 is TGTGCCAGCAGCAAACGACAGGGGGGTCAAGAAAAACTGTTTTTT. Its protein product is CASSKRQGGQEKLFF. This chain joins TRBV7-2 and TRBJ1-4; 9 nucleotides line up with TRBD1. The CDR3 loop spans 15 amino acids. The V segment lost 5 bases and the J segment 8 bases; nucleotides outside the gene matches: 9. Looked up from germline, CDR1 is SGHTA and CDR2 is FQGNSA.

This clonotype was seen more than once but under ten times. For the CDR3, the DNA is TGTGCCAGCAGCTCCAACGTTGGTGATGGCTACACCTTC. As protein: CASSSNVGDGYTF. The chain employs TRBV7-2 and TRBJ1-2; no reliable D call. The germline CDR1 and CDR2 sequences are SGHTA and FQGNSA. CDR3 length equals 13 residues. The V and J ends lost 4 bases and 6 bases respectively, with 12 bases between them.

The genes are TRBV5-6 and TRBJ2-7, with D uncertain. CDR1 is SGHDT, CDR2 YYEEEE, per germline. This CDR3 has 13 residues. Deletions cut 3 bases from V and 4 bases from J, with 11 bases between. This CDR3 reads CASSWESRYEQYF. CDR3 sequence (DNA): TGTGCCAGCAGCTGGGAATCCAGATACGAGCAGTACTTC.

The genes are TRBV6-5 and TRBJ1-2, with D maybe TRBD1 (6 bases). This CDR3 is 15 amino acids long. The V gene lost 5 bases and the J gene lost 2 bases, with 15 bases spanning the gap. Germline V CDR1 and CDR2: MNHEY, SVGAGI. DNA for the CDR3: TGTGCCAGCAGTACTGGACAGACCCCCAACTATGGCTACACCTTC. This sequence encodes CASSTGQTPNYGYTF.

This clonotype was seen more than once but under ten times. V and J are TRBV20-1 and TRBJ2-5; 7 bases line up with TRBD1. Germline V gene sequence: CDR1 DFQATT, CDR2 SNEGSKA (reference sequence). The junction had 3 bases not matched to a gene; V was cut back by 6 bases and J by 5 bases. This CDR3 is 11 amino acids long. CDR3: CSAQQGETQYF. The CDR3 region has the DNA TGCAGTGCCCAACAGGGGGAGACCCAGTACTTC.

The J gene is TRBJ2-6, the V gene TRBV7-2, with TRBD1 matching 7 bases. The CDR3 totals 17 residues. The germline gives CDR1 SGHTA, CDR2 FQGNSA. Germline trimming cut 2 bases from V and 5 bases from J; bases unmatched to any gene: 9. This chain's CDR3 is CASSLKGTAERANVLTF. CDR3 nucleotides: TGTGCCAGCAGCTTAAAAGGGACAGCTGAGAGGGCCAACGTCCTGACTTTC.

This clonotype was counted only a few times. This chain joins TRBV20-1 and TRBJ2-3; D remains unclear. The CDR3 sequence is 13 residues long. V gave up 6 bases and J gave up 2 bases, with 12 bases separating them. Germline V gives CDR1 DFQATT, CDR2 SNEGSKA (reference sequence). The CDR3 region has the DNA TGCAGTGCCTCCCAAGAGACCACAGATACGCAGTATTTT. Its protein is CSASQETTDTQYF.

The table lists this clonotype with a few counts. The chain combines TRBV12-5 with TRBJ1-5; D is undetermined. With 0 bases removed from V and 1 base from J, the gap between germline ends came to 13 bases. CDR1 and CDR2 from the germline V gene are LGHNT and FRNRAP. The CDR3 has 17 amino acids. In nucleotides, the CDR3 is TGTGCTAGTGGTTTGGTAATCACGGGAGGGAGCAATCAGCCCCAGCATTTT. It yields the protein CASGLVITGGSNQPQHF.

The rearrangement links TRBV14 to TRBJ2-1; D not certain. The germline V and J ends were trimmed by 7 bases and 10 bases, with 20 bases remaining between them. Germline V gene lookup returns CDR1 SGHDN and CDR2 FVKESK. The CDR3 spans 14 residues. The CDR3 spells CASNSLGSVGEQFF. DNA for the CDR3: TGTGCCAGCAACTCTCTAGGGTCGGTTGGGGAGCAGTTCTTC.

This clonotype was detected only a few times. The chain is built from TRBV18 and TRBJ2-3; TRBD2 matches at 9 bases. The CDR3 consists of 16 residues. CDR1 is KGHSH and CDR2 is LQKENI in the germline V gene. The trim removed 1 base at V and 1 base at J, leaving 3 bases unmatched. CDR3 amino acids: CASSPLASGGTDTQYF. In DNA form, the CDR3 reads TGTGCCAGCTCACCACTGGCTAGCGGGGGCACAGATACGCAGTATTTT. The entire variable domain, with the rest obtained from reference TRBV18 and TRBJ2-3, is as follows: NAGVMQNPRHLVRRRGQEARLRCSPMKGHSHVYWYRQLPEEGLKFMVYLQKENIIDESGMPKERFSAEFPKEGPSILRIQQVVRGDSAAYFCASSPLASGGTDTQYFGPGTRLTVL.

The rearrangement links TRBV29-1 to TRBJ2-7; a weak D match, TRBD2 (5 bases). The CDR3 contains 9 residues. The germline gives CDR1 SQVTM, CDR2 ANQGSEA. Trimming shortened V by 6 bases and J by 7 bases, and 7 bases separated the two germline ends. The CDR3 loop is CSVGGEQYF. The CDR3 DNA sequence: TGCAGCGTCGGCGGGGAGCAGTACTTC.

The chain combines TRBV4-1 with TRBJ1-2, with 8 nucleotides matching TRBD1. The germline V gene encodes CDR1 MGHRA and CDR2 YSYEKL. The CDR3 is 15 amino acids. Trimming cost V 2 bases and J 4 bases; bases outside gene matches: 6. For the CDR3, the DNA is TGCGCCAGCAGCCAATCCGCCAGGGGGCCCTATGGCTACACCTTC. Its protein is CASSQSARGPYGYTF.

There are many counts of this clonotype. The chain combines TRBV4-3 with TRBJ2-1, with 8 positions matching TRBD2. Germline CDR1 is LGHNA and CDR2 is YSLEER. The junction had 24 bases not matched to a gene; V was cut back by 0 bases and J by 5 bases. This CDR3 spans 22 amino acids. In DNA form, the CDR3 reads TGCGCCAGCAGCCAAGATTTGGTTGGGATAGCGGGGCCTACCCGGAGGAACAATGAGCAGTTCTTC. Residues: CASSQDLVGIAGPTRRNNEQFF.

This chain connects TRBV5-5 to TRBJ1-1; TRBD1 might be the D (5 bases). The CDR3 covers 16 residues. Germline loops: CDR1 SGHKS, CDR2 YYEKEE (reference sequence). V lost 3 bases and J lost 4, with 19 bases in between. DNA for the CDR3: TGTGCCAGCAGCTCGGGAGTCTCCCCGGGGACCACTGAAGCTTTCTTT. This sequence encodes CASSSGVSPGTTEAFF.

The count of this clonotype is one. The CDR3, as DNA: TGTGCCAGCAGTGCGGGGAGCCGTCAGGAGACCCAGTACTTC. Translation gives CASSAGSRQETQYF. The rearrangement uses TRBV2 and TRBJ2-5; perhaps TRBD2 as D (5 bases). The germline gives CDR1 SNHLY, CDR2 FYNNEI. V lost 4 bases to trimming and J lost 5 bases, with 14 bases between them. This CDR3 contains 14 residues.

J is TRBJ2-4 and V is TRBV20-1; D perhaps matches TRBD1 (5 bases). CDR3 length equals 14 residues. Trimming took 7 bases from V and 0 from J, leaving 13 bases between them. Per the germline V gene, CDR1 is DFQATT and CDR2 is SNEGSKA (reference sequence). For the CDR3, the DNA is TGCAGTGTCGAAGGACAACTAGCCAAAAACATTCAGTACTTC. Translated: CSVEGQLAKNIQYF.

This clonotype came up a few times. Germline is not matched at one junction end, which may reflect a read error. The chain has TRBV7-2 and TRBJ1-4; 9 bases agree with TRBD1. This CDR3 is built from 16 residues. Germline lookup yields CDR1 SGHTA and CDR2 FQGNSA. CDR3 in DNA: TGTGCCAGCAGCTTACCTTCCGGGACAGGGAATGAAAAACTGCTTTTT. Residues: CASSLPSGTGNEKLLF.

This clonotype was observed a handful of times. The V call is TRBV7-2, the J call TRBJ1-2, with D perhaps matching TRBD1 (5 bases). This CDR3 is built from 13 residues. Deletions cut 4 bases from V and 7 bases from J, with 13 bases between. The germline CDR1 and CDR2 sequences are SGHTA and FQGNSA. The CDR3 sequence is CASSSIPGFGYTF. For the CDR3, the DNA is TGTGCCAGCAGCTCAATTCCAGGGTTTGGCTACACCTTC.

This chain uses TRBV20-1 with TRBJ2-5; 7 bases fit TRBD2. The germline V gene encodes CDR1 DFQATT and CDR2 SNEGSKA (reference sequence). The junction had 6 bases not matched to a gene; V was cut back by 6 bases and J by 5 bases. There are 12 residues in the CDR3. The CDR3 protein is CSAEVAGETQYF. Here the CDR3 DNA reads TGCAGTGCCGAGGTAGCGGGCGAGACCCAGTACTTC.

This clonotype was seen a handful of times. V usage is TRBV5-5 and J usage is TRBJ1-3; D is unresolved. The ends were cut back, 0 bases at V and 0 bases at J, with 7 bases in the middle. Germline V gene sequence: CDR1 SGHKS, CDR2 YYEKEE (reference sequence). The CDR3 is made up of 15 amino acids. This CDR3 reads CASSLVPSSGNTIYF. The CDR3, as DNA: TGTGCCAGCAGCTTGGTTCCTAGCTCTGGAAACACCATATATTTT.

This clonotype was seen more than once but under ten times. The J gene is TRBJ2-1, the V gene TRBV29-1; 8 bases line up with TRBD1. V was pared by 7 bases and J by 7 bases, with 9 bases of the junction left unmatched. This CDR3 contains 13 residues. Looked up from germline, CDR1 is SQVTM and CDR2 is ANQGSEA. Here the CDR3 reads CSAHRGAGNEQFF. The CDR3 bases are TGCAGCGCCCACAGGGGGGCGGGTAATGAGCAGTTCTTC.

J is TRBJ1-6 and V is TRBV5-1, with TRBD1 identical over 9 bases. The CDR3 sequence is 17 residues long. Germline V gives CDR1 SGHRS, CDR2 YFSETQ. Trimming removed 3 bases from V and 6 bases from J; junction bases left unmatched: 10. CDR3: CASSSFTGTGINSPLHF. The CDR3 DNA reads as TGCGCCAGCAGCTCGTTCACCGGGACAGGGATTAATTCACCCCTCCACTTT.